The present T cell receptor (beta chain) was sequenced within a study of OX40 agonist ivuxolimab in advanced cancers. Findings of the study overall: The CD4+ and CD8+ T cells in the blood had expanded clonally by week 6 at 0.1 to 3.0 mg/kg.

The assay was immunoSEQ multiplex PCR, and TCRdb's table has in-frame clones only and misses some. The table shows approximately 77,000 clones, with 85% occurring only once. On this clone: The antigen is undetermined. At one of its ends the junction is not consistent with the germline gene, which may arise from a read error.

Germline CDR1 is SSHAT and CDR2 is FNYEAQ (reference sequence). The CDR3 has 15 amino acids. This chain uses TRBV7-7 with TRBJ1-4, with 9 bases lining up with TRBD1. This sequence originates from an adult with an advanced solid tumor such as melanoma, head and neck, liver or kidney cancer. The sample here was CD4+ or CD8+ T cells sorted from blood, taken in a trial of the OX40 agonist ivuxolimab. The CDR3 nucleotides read TGTGCTAGCAGCCTCACAGGGGGCGCAGGGGAAAAACTGTTTTTT. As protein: CASSLTGGAGEKLFF.